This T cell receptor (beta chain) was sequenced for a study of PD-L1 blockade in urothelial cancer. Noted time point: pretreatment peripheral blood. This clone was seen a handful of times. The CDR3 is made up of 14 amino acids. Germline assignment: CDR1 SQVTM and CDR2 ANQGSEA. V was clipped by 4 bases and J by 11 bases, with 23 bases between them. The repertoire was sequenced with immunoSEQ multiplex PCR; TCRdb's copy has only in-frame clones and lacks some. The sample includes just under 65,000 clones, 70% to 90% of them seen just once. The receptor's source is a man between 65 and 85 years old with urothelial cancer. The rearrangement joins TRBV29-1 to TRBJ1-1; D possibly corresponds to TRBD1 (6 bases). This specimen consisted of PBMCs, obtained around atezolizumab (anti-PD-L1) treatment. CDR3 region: CSVASDMGNGQAFF. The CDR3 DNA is TGCAGCGTTGCCTCGGACATGGGGAACGGACAGGCTTTCTTT.